Listed below are T cell receptor beta chains from one sample, sequenced in a study of CD4+ T cells in melanoma. Sequencing was performed with immunoSEQ multiplex PCR; in TCRdb, only in-frame clones are kept and a portion is missing. The data show almost 15,000 clones, with roughly 88% seen just once and about 5.8% held by the top ten. Sequenced input: cells from a culture (not recorded whether cultured in vitro). The receptors shown here come from a human donor with melanoma. The CDR3 runs from the conserved cysteine through the conserved F or W. The D gene is left open where the match is weak. Rows may omit the clone size; those that give it use once, few, many or a size class.

d_gene,j_gene,v_gene,abundance,CDR3aa,CDR3nt
NA,TRBJ2-7,TRBV7-9,NA,CASSLGRYYEQYF,TGTGCCAGCAGCTTAGGTCGTTACTACGAGCAGTACTTC
TRBD1,TRBJ1-2,TRBV2,once,CASSAGDRGRGNYGYTF,TGTGCCAGCAGTGCAGGGGACAGGGGGCGAGGGAACTATGGCTACACCTTC
NA,TRBJ2-2,TRBV11-2,NA,CASSSYRGGTGELFF,TGTGCCAGCAGCTCCTACAGGGGGGGCACCGGGGAGCTGTTTTTT
NA,TRBJ1-3,TRBV19,NA,CASSRQATGNTIYF,TGTGCCAGTTCACGACAGGCAACTGGAAACACCATATATTTT
NA,TRBJ1-1,TRBV27,NA,CASSLSDRNTEAFF,TGTGCCAGCAGTTTATCTGATCGGAACACTGAAGCTTTCTTT
NA,TRBJ2-1,TRBV7-9,NA,CASSLTSSANEQFF,TGTGCCAGCAGCTTAACGTCATCCGCGAATGAGCAGTTCTTC
NA,TRBJ1-3,TRBV19,NA,CASSIDRSSGNTIYF,TGTGCCAGTAGTATTGACAGGAGCTCTGGAAACACCATATATTTT
NA,TRBJ2-3,TRBV11-3,NA,CASSLGTIPTDTQYF,TGTGCCAGCAGCTTAGGGACTATCCCCACAGATACGCAGTATTTT
TRBD1,TRBJ1-1,TRBV5-1,NA,CASSSSTGVNEAFF,TGCGCCAGCAGCTCCTCGACAGGGGTGAATGAAGCTTTCTTT
NA,TRBJ2-3,TRBV18,NA,CASSLDTDTQYF,TGTGCCAGCTCATTGGACACAGATACGCAGTATTTT
TRBD1,TRBJ1-2,TRBV7-8,NA,CASSPDRASYGYTF,TGTGCCAGCAGCCCGGACAGGGCCTCGTATGGCTACACCTTC
NA,TRBJ2-2,TRBV30,NA,CAWSVLIATGELFF,TGTGCCTGGAGTGTACTAATAGCCACCGGGGAGCTGTTTTTT
NA,TRBJ2-5,TRBV18,NA,CASSPPEKTQYF,TGTGCCAGCTCACCACCGGAAAAGACCCAGTACTTC
TRBD1,TRBJ1-2,TRBV5-4,few,CASSLGGPGGAKMYGYTF,TGTGCCAGCAGCTTGGGTGGGCCAGGGGGCGCGAAGATGTATGGCTACACCTTC
TRBD1,TRBJ1-1,TRBV6-6,NA,CASSYKDRATEAFF,TGTGCCAGCAGTTATAAGGACAGGGCCACTGAAGCTTTCTTT
NA,TRBJ1-2,TRBV18,NA,CARHSEPNYGYTF,TGTGCCAGACATAGTGAACCTAACTATGGCTACACCTTC
TRBD1,TRBJ1-2,TRBV5-4,once,CASSLDLDRGPWGYTF,TGTGCCAGCAGCTTGGATCTAGACAGGGGGCCGTGGGGCTACACCTTC
NA,TRBJ1-5,TRBV2,NA,CASSEALFMWRDDQPQHF,TGTGCCAGCAGTGAAGCGCTTTTCATGTGGAGGGATGATCAGCCCCAGCATTTT
NA,TRBJ1-2,TRBV18,NA,CASSPRQTANYGYTF,TGTGCCAGCTCACCCCGACAGACCGCTAACTATGGCTACACCTTC
NA,TRBJ2-5,TRBV7-9,once,CASSRRGIGETQYF,TGTGCCAGCAGCCGACGGGGGATAGGAGAGACCCAGTACTTC
NA,TRBJ1-5,TRBV4-1,NA,CASSQDGSRRSNQPQHF,TGCGCCAGCAGCCAAGATGGAAGCAGGCGTAGCAATCAGCCCCAGCATTTT
NA,TRBJ1-5,TRBV6-6,NA,CASTPGVVVQPQHF,TGTGCCAGCACGCCTGGGGTGGTTGTTCAGCCCCAGCATTTT
NA,TRBJ2-2,TRBV4-1,NA,CASSQVPKRNTGELFF,TGCGCCAGCAGCCAAGTCCCTAAGAGGAACACCGGGGAGCTGTTTTTT
NA,TRBJ1-1,TRBV29-1,NA,CSATDQMNTEAFF,TGCAGCGCCACCGATCAGATGAACACTGAAGCTTTCTTT
NA,TRBJ2-4,TRBV19,NA,CASSIDLIQYF,TGTGCCAGTAGTATAGACTTGATTCAGTACTTC
NA,TRBJ1-6,TRBV5-1,NA,CASSKTQNPNSPLHF,TGCGCCAGCAGCAAGACTCAAAACCCAAATTCACCCCTCCACTTT
TRBD1,TRBJ2-5,TRBV11-2,NA,CASSRQGGTQYF,TGTGCCAGCAGCCGACAGGGCGGGACCCAGTACTTC
NA,TRBJ1-2,TRBV19,few,CATHREGGNYGYTF,TGTGCCACACACAGGGAGGGCGGCAACTATGGCTACACCTTC
TRBD2,TRBJ2-5,TRBV7-2,few,CASSRGGGTQETQYF,TGTGCCAGCAGTCGAGGCGGGGGGACACAAGAGACCCAGTACTTC
TRBD1,TRBJ2-2,TRBV5-4,few,CASSSRAGGAMEDTGELFF,TGTGCCAGCAGCTCTCGGGCAGGGGGCGCGATGGAAGACACCGGGGAGCTGTTTTTT
NA,TRBJ1-3,TRBV6-6,few,CASSYLGAGNTIYF,TGTGCCAGCAGTTATTTAGGAGCTGGAAACACCATATATTTT
NA,TRBJ1-2,TRBV5-6,NA,CASSRMTESYGYTF,TGTGCCAGCAGCCGAATGACTGAGAGCTATGGCTACACCTTC
NA,TRBJ2-5,TRBV10-3,NA,CAISDGPVEYF,TGTGCCATCAGTGATGGGCCCGTGGAGTACTTC
TRBD1,TRBJ1-2,TRBV18,NA,CASSPGQGTHGYTF,TGTGCCAGCTCACCAGGACAGGGAACCCATGGCTACACCTTC
TRBD1,TRBJ2-5,TRBV7-9,NA,CASSLARPTGSVETQYF,TGTGCCAGCAGCTTAGCTCGGCCGACAGGGTCAGTTGAGACCCAGTACTTC
NA,TRBJ1-5,TRBV14,NA,CASRAQVPNQPQHF,TGTGCCAGCAGGGCACAGGTTCCTAATCAGCCCCAGCATTTT
NA,TRBJ2-3,TRBV5-1,NA,CASSLFGGSTDTQYF,TGCGCCAGCAGCTTGTTCGGGGGAAGCACAGATACGCAGTATTTT
TRBD2,TRBJ2-1,TRBV29-1,NA,CSVIPLATPGNEQFF,TGCAGCGTCATACCACTAGCGACCCCCGGCAATGAGCAGTTCTTC
NA,TRBJ1-2,TRBV7-9,NA,CASATGRIYGYTF,TGTGCCAGCGCAACAGGACGGATCTATGGCTACACCTTC
NA,TRBJ2-6,TRBV11-2,NA,CASSLDLVSGANVLTF,TGTGCCAGCAGCTTAGATCTAGTTTCTGGGGCCAACGTCCTGACTTTC
NA,TRBJ1-1,TRBV6-1,NA,CASKTVAGAEAFF,TGTGCCAGCAAGACGGTGGCTGGCGCTGAAGCTTTCTTT
TRBD1,TRBJ2-7,TRBV15,NA,CATSRGQGTPYEQYF,TGTGCCACCAGTCGCGGACAGGGGACGCCCTACGAGCAGTACTTC
TRBD2,TRBJ2-3,TRBV7-3,NA,CASSPFAGGVTDTQYF,TGTGCCAGCAGCCCCTTTGCGGGGGGGGTGACAGATACGCAGTATTTT
NA,TRBJ1-1,TRBV7-9,NA,CASSEQGQAFF,TGTGCCAGCAGCGAGCAGGGGCAGGCTTTCTTT
TRBD1,TRBJ2-7,TRBV6-1,NA,CASKGQGAFEQYF,TGTGCCAGCAAGGGACAGGGGGCGTTTGAGCAGTACTTC
NA,TRBJ1-2,TRBV5-4,few,CASSLATGGSYGYTF,TGTGCCAGCAGCTTGGCCACAGGTGGTAGCTATGGCTACACCTTC
NA,TRBJ1-1,TRBV6-5,once,CASTRKGVKTEAFF,TGTGCCAGCACTAGAAAAGGGGTTAAGACTGAAGCTTTCTTT
NA,TRBJ1-1,TRBV7-9,once,CASSLFRGYVSSTEAFF,TGTGCCAGCAGCTTATTCAGGGGCTACGTTTCGAGTACTGAAGCTTTCTTT
NA,TRBJ1-6,TRBV4-1,few,CASSQHSGIYNSPLHF,TGCGCCAGCAGCCAACACTCCGGGATCTATAATTCACCCCTCCACTTT
NA,TRBJ2-7,TRBV11-1,NA,CASSFYLSGEQYF,TGTGCCAGCAGCTTTTACCTATCCGGCGAGCAGTACTTC
NA,TRBJ1-4,TRBV5-5,NA,CASSRTGVTTNEKLFF,TGTGCCAGCAGCCGGACGGGGGTGACAACTAATGAAAAACTGTTTTTT
NA,TRBJ1-6,TRBV30,medium-sized,CAWSDGQSYNSPLHF,TGTGCCTGGAGTGACGGACAGTCCTATAATTCACCCCTCCACTTT
NA,TRBJ2-1,TRBV7-2,few,CASSLNRYNEQFF,TGTGCCAGCAGCCTCAACCGCTACAATGAGCAGTTCTTC
TRBD1,TRBJ1-2,TRBV14,NA,CASSPRQGRGYTF,TGTGCCAGCAGCCCGCGACAGGGGCGAGGCTACACCTTC
NA,TRBJ2-1,TRBV27,NA,CASTGPLYNEQFF,TGTGCCAGTACGGGACCGCTCTACAATGAGCAGTTCTTC
NA,TRBJ2-7,TRBV6-6,NA,CASSYSYYEQYF,TGTGCCAGCAGTTACTCGTATTACGAGCAGTACTTC
NA,TRBJ1-2,TRBV30,NA,CAWRGGGRYGYTF,TGTGCCTGGAGAGGAGGTGGGAGGTATGGCTACACCTTC